These 9 T cell receptor beta chains originate from one sample sequenced in a study of shared clonotypes between healthy human individuals. Naive CD8 cells comprised CD45RO-negative, CCR7-positively selected cells, excluding terminally differentiated effector memory CD45RA+ cells. The assay was immunoSEQ multiplex PCR, and TCRdb's table has in-frame clones only and misses some. The sample consists of some 2.1 million clones, about 95% of them appearing once. Material for sequencing was naive CD8+ T cells sorted from blood. The source is a man aged 18 to 29 in good health.

The V call is TRBV5-5, the J call TRBJ2-5; D unresolved. CDR1 and CDR2 (germline): SGHKS, YYEKEE (reference sequence). The CDR3 runs 13 residues. Between the trimmed V and J ends, which lost 1 base and 5 bases, there was a span of 9 bases. CDR3 sequence: CASSLWEAETQYF. The CDR3 DNA reads TGTGCCAGCAGCTTGTGGGAAGCGGAGACCCAGTACTTC.

This sequence joins TRBV5-1 and TRBJ2-7, with D perhaps assigned TRBD1 or TRBD2 (5 bases each). The V gene's germline CDR1 is SGHRS and CDR2 YFSETQ. The CDR3 covers 15 residues. The V end lost 5 bases, the J end lost 3 bases, and 18 bases lay between the germline ends. The CDR3 spells CASRNKDQGDYEQYF. CDR3 nucleotide sequence: TGCGCCAGCAGAAATAAGGACCAGGGAGACTACGAGCAGTACTTC.

A single count supports this clone. The genes are TRBV9 and TRBJ2-1; possibly TRBD2 for D (6 bases). The CDR3 contains 13 residues. CDR1 and CDR2 from the germline V gene are SGDLS and YYNGEE. V dropped 3 bases and J dropped 9 bases, with 13 bases sitting between them. CDR3 bases: TGTGCCAGCAGCGGCCCGACTAGTACTGAGCAGTTCTTC. Protein: CASSGPTSTEQFF. The variable domain in full, with the rest retrieved from reference TRBV9 and TRBJ2-1, is DSGVTQTPKHLITATGQRVTLRCSPRSGDLSVYWYQQSLDQGLQFLIQYYNGEERAKGNILERFSAQQFPDLHSELNLSSLELGDSALYFCASSGPTSTEQFFGPGTRLTVL.

As regards this clone: The identical CDR3 is also encoded by other nucleotide sequences in the sample. The genes are TRBV7-9 and TRBJ2-1; D is undetermined. This CDR3 contains 11 residues. V lost 3 bases and J 8 bases, leaving 5 bases between the germline ends. The germline V gene encodes CDR1 SEHNR and CDR2 FQNEAQ (reference sequence). The CDR3 sequence: CASSFVDEQFF. The CDR3 DNA is TGTGCCAGCAGCTTCGTCGATGAGCAGTTCTTC.

The rearrangement links TRBV2 to TRBJ2-2; 10 bases are shared with TRBD2. Germline values: CDR1 SNHLY, CDR2 FYNNEI. CDR3 size: 14 residues. The V and J ends lost 7 bases and 3 bases, in that order; junction bases with no gene match: 2. The CDR3 spells CASTSGSYTGELFF. For the CDR3, the DNA is TGTGCCAGCACTAGCGGGAGTTACACCGGGGAGCTGTTTTTT.

Points on this clone: This specimen includes other DNA sequences encoding the same CDR3. The chain couples TRBV27 to TRBJ2-7; 9 nucleotides match TRBD2. This CDR3 contains 15 residues. Germline CDR1 reads MNHEY; CDR2 reads SMNVEV (reference sequence). With V trimmed by 0 bases and J by 4 bases, 4 bases remained unmatched. The CDR3 region is CASSLSPSGVYEQYF. The CDR3 coding sequence is TGTGCCAGCAGTTTATCCCCTAGCGGGGTATACGAGCAGTACTTC.

A word on this clone: The sample carries other DNA sequences with the same CDR3. This rearrangement joins TRBV7-9 to TRBJ2-7; the D is unclear. The V and J ends lost 5 bases and 3 bases respectively, with 8 bases between them. The CDR3 has 12 residues. Per germline, CDR1 SEHNR and CDR2 FQNEAQ (reference sequence). The CDR3 loop reads CASSPDGYEQYF. DNA for the CDR3: TGTGCCAGCAGCCCCGACGGCTACGAGCAGTACTTC. Looking up the rest from reference TRBV7-9 and TRBJ2-7 gives the full variable domain: DTGVSQNPRHKITKRGQNVTFRCDPISEHNRLYWYRQTLGQGPEFLTYFQNEAQLEKSRLLSDRFSAERPKGSFSTLEIQRTEQGDSAMYLCASSPDGYEQYFGPGTRLTVT.

This sequence joins TRBV10-1 and TRBJ2-2; weak D call: TRBD1 (5 bases). V was cut by 4 bases and J by 0 bases, with 9 bases left in between. Germline CDR1 reads WNHNN; CDR2 reads SYGVQD (reference sequence). The CDR3 is 15 amino acids. The CDR3 here is CASSGGGANTGELFF. The CDR3 bases are TGCGCCAGCAGTGGGGGCGGCGCGAACACCGGGGAGCTGTTTTTT.

CDR3 coding DNA: TGTGCCAGCTCACAGGGGAGTGGGACTGAAGCTTTCTTT. Its protein product is CASSQGSGTEAFF. The V gene is TRBV7-9, the J gene TRBJ1-1, with 7 positions matching TRBD1. CDR3 size: 13 residues. Per germline, CDR1 SEHNR and CDR2 FQNEAQ (reference sequence). J gave up 5 bases and V 8 bases, and 8 bases lay outside the gene matches.